This is a list of T cell receptor beta chains from one sample in a study of CXCR3-negative and CXCR3-positive naive CD8 T cells. TCRdb reprocessed the 5' RACE reads, with one entry per CDR3 protein and no DNA. The table for this sample gives roughly 59,000 distinct CDR3 sequences. The sequencing input was naive CXCR3+ CD8+ T cells from blood. All receptors come from a human donor in good health. Some clones in this sample may be carry-over from other donors' samples. Each CDR3 is given with its conserved first and last residue.

TRBV6-2/TRBV6-3,TRBJ2-1,CASSWTRMTYNEQFF
TRBV7-6,TRBJ2-1,CASSYALASAQFF
TRBV28,TRBJ1-5,CASSFLRSQGTNRPQHF
TRBV25-1,TRBJ1-4,CASRPGTGGSEKLFF
TRBV9,TRBJ1-1,CASSSPRGGVDTEASF
TRBV20-1,TRBJ2-3,CSANQPDRDTQYF
TRBV5-1,TRBJ2-7,CACRDTAYEQYF
TRBV10-3,TRBJ1-2,CAISESGGHNGYTF
TRBV5-1,TRBJ1-5,CASSLFGLRGPWDQPQHF
TRBV18,TRBJ2-7,CASSPPERDPYEQYF
TRBV7-6,TRBJ2-1,CASSSGGSYNEQFF
TRBV29-1,TRBJ2-1,CSAPVAGGPNEQFF
TRBV3-1,TRBJ2-1,CASSPTGGEHDHQFF
TRBV7-9,TRBJ1-6,CASSLSAGEFRPLHF
TRBV7-6,TRBJ2-5,CASSLDSTGGGETQYF
TRBV6-2/TRBV6-3,TRBJ2-1,CASTQGTSGGNEQFF
TRBV5-5,TRBJ2-3,CASSSGSGLAGGPGYF
TRBV28,TRBJ2-5,CASGERGPFRETQYF
TRBV30,TRBJ1-2,CAWSVHPQSIHGGYTF
TRBV12-3/TRBV12-4,TRBJ2-5,CASSSPDSAQTQYF
TRBV4-2,TRBJ1-1,CASSQRGMSTEAFF
TRBV29-1,TRBJ2-1,CSSLGGFYNEQFF
TRBV27,TRBJ2-3,CASSLMVREDTQYF
TRBV5-6,TRBJ2-6,CASSLAAGGPGANVLTF
TRBV29-1,TRBJ1-3,CSVEGGQFSGNTIYF
TRBV12-3/TRBV12-4,TRBJ2-2,CASSPRPGTTGELFF
TRBV29-1,TRBJ1-5,CSVASGEEFGQPQHF
TRBV5-1,TRBJ2-3,CASSPGQGRGENTDTQYF